This passage covers 18 T cell receptor beta chains from one sample sequenced in a study of blood T cells in healthy people across ages. A J-beta primer mix and a sample-barcoded 5' primer were used in a second PCR of roughly 6 to 11 cycles. TCRdb fed the 5' RACE reads into MiXCR, producing one record per CDR3 protein. The table shows around 280,000 distinct CDR3 sequences, with 27% occurring only once. Material: blood. The origin of the receptors is an older woman in good health.

V gene TRBV10-3 combines with J gene TRBJ2-7; 9 bases map to TRBD1. Per the germline V gene, CDR1 is ENHRY and CDR2 is SYGVKD. Losses at the gene ends were 4 bases for V and 2 bases for J; bases not matched to a gene: 6. This CDR3 contains 15 residues. In nucleotides, the CDR3 is TGTGCCATCAGTGGGTGGACAGGGGACCCCTACGAGCAGTACTTC. Translating gives CAISGWTGDPYEQYF.

The chain is built from TRBV6-6 and TRBJ2-5, with D possibly matching TRBD2 (6 bases). The germline V and J ends were trimmed by 8 bases and 4 bases, with 17 bases remaining between them. CDR1 is MNHNY and CDR2 is SVGAGI in the germline V gene (reference sequence). The CDR3 extends over 14 amino acids. CDR3 nucleotide sequence: TGTGCCAGCGGAGGGTCAGGGCGCTTAGAGACCCAGTACTTC. Its protein product is CASGGSGRLETQYF.

The chain joins TRBV28 to TRBJ1-1, with unresolved D. Per germline, CDR1 MDHEN and CDR2 SYDVKM. The CDR3 covers 13 residues. Trimming shortened V by 2 bases and J by 11 bases, and 15 bases separated the two germline ends. CDR3 residues: CASSLAFVELAFF. CDR3 nucleotide sequence: TGTGCCAGCAGTTTAGCTTTCGTGGAGCTGGCTTTCTTT.

The chain joins TRBV20-1 to TRBJ2-7; 8 positions match TRBD2. CDR1 DFQATT and CDR2 SNEGSKA come from the germline V gene (reference sequence). Germline trimming cut 2 bases from V and 1 base from J; bases unmatched to any gene: 4. The CDR3 contains 14 residues. In DNA, the CDR3 is TGCAGTGCTAGACCGACTAGCGCGTCCTACGAGCAGTACTTC. Translating it yields CSARPTSASYEQYF.

This clonotype was seen only a few times. The chain has TRBV11-2 and TRBJ2-5; perhaps TRBD2 as D (6 bases). V dropped 1 base and J dropped 2 bases, with 17 bases sitting between them. The CDR3 length is 17 residues. Germline CDR1 and CDR2: SGHAT and FQNNGV. The CDR3 protein is CASSLGLASGRQETQYF. CDR3 in DNA: TGTGCCAGCAGCTTAGGTCTAGCGTCGGGACGACAAGAGACCCAGTACTTC. Supplemented by reference TRBV11-2 and TRBJ2-5, the full variable domain reads EAGVAQSPRYKIIEKRQSVAFWCNPISGHATLYWYQQILGQGPKLLIQFQNNGVVDDSQLPKDRFSAERLKGVDSTLKIQPAKLEDSAVYLCASSLGLASGRQETQYFGPGTRLLVL.

V usage is TRBV20-1 and J usage is TRBJ2-1; 7 bases map to TRBD2. In germline, CDR1 is DFQATT, CDR2 SNEGSKA (reference sequence). The CDR3 consists of 14 residues. With V trimmed by 7 bases and J by 0 bases, 6 bases remained unmatched. The DNA for the CDR3 is TGCAGTGTTAACAGCGGGACCTCCTACAATGAGCAGTTCTTC. This translates into CSVNSGTSYNEQFF.

This clonotype was detected a few times. V is TRBV5-1 and J is TRBJ2-1, with D perhaps matching TRBD2 (5 bases). There are 13 residues in the CDR3. CDR1 and CDR2 (germline): SGHRS, YFSETQ. V lost 3 bases and J lost 8, with 12 bases in between. The CDR3 DNA follows: TGCGCCAGCAGCTCGGACGCGGGCCATGAGCAGTTCTTC. Translation gives CASSSDAGHEQFF.

This clonotype appeared a few times. A read error may be the cause here, since a much bigger clone is one base away. This chain joins TRBV12-3 or TRBV12-4 and TRBJ2-5; 7 nucleotides agree with TRBD2. The CDR3 contains 15 residues. The CDR3 protein is CASSRSGTRYNEQSF. As DNA, the CDR3 is TGTGCCAGCAGTCGGAGCGGGACCCGCTACAATGAGCAGTCCTTC.

This clonotype was seen a handful of times. The chain combines TRBV4-3 with TRBJ1-1; D not certain. This CDR3 has 15 residues. V lost 1 base and J 0 bases, leaving 9 bases between the germline ends. Germline V gene data show CDR1 as LGHNA and CDR2 as YSLEER. The CDR3 DNA follows: TGCGCCAGCAGCCAAGGTCTAGTCTTGAACACTGAAGCTTTCTTT. Translation gives CASSQGLVLNTEAFF.

The table lists this clonotype with many counts. The chain has TRBV28 and TRBJ2-4; TRBD1 agrees at 9 bases. The length of the CDR3 is 19 residues. Germline V gene data show CDR1 as MDHEN and CDR2 as SYDVKM. The ends lost 6 bases at V and 3 bases at J; junction bases unmatched: 18. DNA for the CDR3: TGTGCCAGCAGCCCCCTATGGGAACAGGGGGCGTTCGGCAAAAACATTCAGTACTTC. Amino acids: CASSPLWEQGAFGKNIQYF.

This clonotype was counted a few times. The chain is built from TRBV5-1 and TRBJ1-2; no clear D. Per the germline V gene, CDR1 is SGHRS and CDR2 is YFSETQ. V was pared by 0 bases and J by 3 bases, with 6 bases between. CDR3 length: 13 amino acids. DNA for the CDR3: TGCGCCAGCAGCTTGGGGGCTTACTATGGCTACACCTTC. Translated, it gives CASSLGAYYGYTF. The full variable domain, in which reference TRBV5-1 and TRBJ1-2 provide the parts outside the CDR3, is KAGVTQTPRYLIKTRGQQVTLSCSPISGHRSVSWYQQTPGQGLQFLFEYFSETQRNKGNFPGRFSGRQFSNSRSEMNVSTLELGDSALYLCASSLGAYYGYTFGSGTRLTVV.

The chain recombines TRBV4-1 with TRBJ2-5, with D perhaps TRBD2 (6 bases). This CDR3 contains 17 residues. From germline, CDR1 is MGHRA and CDR2 YSYEKL. Between the trimmed V and J ends, which lost 4 bases and 3 bases, there was a span of 21 bases. The CDR3 reads CASSPWLGGRREETQYF. DNA for the CDR3: TGCGCCAGCAGCCCCTGGCTGGGAGGCAGGAGGGAAGAGACCCAGTACTTC.

The chain joins TRBV15 to TRBJ2-5; 8 bases agree with TRBD2. CDR1 and CDR2 (germline): LNHNV, YYDKDF (reference sequence). This CDR3 is 19 amino acids long. J gave up 5 bases and V 1 base, and 18 bases lay outside the gene matches. The CDR3 nucleotides read TGTGCCACCAGCAGAGTAGGGGGACTAGACTTCGTTTTGAGGGAGACCCAGTACTTC. It translates to CATSRVGGLDFVLRETQYF.

This chain links TRBV14 with TRBJ2-1, with D unclear. Germline CDR1 is SGHDN and CDR2 is FVKESK. The CDR3 runs to 14 residues. Trimming shortened V by 1 base and J by 4 bases, and 8 bases separated the two germline ends. For the CDR3, the DNA is TGTGCCAGCAGCCAAGGGTCCTTTTACAATGAGCAGTTCTTC. It yields the protein CASSQGSFYNEQFF.

V gene TRBV20-1 combines with J gene TRBJ1-4, with 7 bases that match TRBD1. The germline V gene has CDR1 DFQATT and CDR2 SNEGSKA (reference sequence). The CDR3 is made up of 16 amino acids. J gave up 0 bases and V 3 bases, and 7 bases lay outside the gene matches. DNA for the CDR3: TGCAGTGCTAGTCAGGGACAGCGAGCAACTAATGAAAAACTGTTTTTT. It codes for CSASQGQRATNEKLFF.

This chain uses TRBV28 with TRBJ1-1; possible D gene TRBD1, 5 bases. The CDR3 consists of 15 residues. V was pared by 5 bases and J by 0 bases, with 13 bases between. The germline gives CDR1 MDHEN, CDR2 SYDVKM. Written as DNA, the CDR3 is TGTGCCAGCAGTCTGGGAGGGACGGTGAACACTGAAGCTTTCTTT. It translates to CASSLGGTVNTEAFF.

The table lists this clonotype with a few counts. The J gene is TRBJ1-1, the V gene TRBV12-3 or TRBV12-4; D ambiguous. V was trimmed by 3 bases and J by 10 bases, leaving 15 bases between them. The CDR3 spans 13 residues. CDR3 protein: CASSFEQGGAAFF. CDR3 nucleotides: TGTGCCAGCAGTTTTGAGCAAGGAGGAGCAGCTTTCTTT.

The sample holds a few counts of this clonotype. The rearrangement links TRBV12-3 or TRBV12-4 to TRBJ2-5, with unresolved D. With the DNA end fitting TRBJ2-1 better, the J assignment may be wrong. CDR3 length: 13 residues. DNA of the CDR3: TGTGCCAGCAACCTCTCCAAGGCGCCCCAGCAGTTCTTC. Its translation: CASNLSKAPQQFF.